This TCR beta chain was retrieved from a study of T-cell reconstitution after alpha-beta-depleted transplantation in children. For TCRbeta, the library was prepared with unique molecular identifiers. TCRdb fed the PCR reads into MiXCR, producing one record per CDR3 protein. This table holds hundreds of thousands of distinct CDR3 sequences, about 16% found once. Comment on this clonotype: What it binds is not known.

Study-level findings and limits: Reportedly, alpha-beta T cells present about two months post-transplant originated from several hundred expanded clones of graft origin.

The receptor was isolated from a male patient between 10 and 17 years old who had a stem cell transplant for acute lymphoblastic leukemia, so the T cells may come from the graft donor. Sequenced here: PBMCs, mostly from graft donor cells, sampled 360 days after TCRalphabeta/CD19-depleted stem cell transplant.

CDR3 nucleotides: TGTGCCTTCTGTTTGGAGGGGGGACTAGCGGGAGGGAGGAATGAGCAGTTCTTC. This gives the protein CAFCLEGGLAGGRNEQFF. V usage is TRBV3-1 and J usage is TRBJ2-1; 16 nucleotides match TRBD2. The CDR3 has 18 residues. V dropped 11 bases and J dropped 7; count of bases not matched to a gene: 17. Per the germline V gene, CDR1 is LGHDT and CDR2 is YNNKEL (reference sequence).